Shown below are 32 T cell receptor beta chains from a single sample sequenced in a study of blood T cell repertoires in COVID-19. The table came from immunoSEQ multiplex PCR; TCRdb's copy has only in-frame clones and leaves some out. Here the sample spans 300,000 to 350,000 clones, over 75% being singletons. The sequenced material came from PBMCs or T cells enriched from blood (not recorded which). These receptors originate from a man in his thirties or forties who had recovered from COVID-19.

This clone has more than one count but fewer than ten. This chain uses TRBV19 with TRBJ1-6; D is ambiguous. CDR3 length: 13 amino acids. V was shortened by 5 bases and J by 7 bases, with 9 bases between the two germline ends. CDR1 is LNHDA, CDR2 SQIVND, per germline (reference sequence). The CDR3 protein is CASSFDINSPLHF. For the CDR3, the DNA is TGTGCCAGTAGTTTTGACATAAATTCACCCCTCCACTTT. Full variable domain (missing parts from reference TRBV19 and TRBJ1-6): DGGITQSPKYLFRKEGQNVTLSCEQNLNHDAMYWYRQDPGQGLRLIYYSQIVNDFQKGDIAEGYSVSREKKESFPLTVTSAQKNPTAFYLCASSFDINSPLHFGNGTRLTVT.

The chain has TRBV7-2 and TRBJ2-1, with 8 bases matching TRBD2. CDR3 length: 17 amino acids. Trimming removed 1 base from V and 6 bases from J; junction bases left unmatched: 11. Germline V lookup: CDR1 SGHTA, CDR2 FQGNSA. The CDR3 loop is CASSLVGTSGGLNEQFF. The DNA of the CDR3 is TGTGCCAGCAGCTTAGTCGGGACCAGCGGGGGACTCAATGAGCAGTTCTTC.

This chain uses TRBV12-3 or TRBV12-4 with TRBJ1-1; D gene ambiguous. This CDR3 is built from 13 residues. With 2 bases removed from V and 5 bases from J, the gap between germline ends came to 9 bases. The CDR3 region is CASSLSGSTEAFF. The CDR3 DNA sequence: TGTGCCAGCAGTTTATCCGGGAGTACTGAAGCTTTCTTT.

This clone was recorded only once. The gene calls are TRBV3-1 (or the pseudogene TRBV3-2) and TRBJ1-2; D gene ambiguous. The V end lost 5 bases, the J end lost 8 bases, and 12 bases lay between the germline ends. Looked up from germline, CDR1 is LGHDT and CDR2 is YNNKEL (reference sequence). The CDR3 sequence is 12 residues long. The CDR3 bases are TGTGCCAGCAGCTTCCCATTGGAGGGCTACACCTTC. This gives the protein CASSFPLEGYTF.

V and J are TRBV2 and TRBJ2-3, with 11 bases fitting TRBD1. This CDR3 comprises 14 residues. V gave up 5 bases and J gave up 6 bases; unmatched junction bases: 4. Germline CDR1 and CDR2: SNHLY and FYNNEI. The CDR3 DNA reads TGTGCCAGCAGTTGGGACAGGGGGGAGGATACGCAGTATTTT. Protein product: CASSWDRGEDTQYF.

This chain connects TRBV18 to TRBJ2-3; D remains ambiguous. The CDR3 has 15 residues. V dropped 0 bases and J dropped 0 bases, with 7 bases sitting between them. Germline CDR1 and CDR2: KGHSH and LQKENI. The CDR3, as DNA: TGTGCCAGCTCACCACCTATCTCTAGCACAGATACGCAGTATTTT. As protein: CASSPPISSTDTQYF.

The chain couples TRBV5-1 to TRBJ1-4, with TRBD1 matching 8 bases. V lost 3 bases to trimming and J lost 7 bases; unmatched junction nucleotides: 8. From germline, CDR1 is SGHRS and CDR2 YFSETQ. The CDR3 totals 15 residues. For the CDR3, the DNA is TGCGCCAGCAGCTCAGGGGGCGGATTTGGTGAAAAACTGTTTTTT. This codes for CASSSGGGFGEKLFF.

In nucleotides, the CDR3 is TGTGCCATCAGCGCCGGGGACGGGGGGACTAATGAAAAACTGTTTTTT. Amino acid sequence: CAISAGDGGTNEKLFF. The rearrangement uses TRBV10-3 and TRBJ1-4; possibly TRBD1 for D (5 bases). This CDR3 is built from 16 residues. Between the trimmed V and J ends, which lost 6 bases and 2 bases, there was a span of 16 bases. Germline V gives CDR1 ENHRY, CDR2 SYGVKD.

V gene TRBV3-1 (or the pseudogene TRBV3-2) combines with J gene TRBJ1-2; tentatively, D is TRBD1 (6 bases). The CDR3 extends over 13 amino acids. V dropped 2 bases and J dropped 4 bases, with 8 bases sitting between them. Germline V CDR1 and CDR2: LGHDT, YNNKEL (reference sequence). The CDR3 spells CASSQRGAYGYTF. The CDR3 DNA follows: TGTGCCAGCAGCCAACGGGGGGCCTATGGCTACACCTTC.

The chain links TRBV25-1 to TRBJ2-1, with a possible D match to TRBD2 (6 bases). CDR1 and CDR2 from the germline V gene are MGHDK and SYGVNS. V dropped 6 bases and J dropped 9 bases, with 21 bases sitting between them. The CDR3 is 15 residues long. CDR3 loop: CASRHVGTWSGEQFF. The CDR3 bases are TGTGCCAGCAGACACGTGGGGACTTGGTCTGGTGAGCAGTTCTTC.

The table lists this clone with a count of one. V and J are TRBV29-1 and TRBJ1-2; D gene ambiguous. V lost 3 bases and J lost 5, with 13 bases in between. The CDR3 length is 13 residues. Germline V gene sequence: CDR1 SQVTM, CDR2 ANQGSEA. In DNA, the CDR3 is TGCAGCGTTGATGAGGGTTTAAGATATGGCTACACCTTC. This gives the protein CSVDEGLRYGYTF.

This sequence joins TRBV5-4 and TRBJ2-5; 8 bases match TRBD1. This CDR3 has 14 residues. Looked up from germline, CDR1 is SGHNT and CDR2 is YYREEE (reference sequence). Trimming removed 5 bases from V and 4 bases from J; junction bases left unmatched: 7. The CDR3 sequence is CASRRDRGRETQYF. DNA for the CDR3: TGTGCCAGCAGGCGAGACAGGGGTCGAGAGACCCAGTACTTC.

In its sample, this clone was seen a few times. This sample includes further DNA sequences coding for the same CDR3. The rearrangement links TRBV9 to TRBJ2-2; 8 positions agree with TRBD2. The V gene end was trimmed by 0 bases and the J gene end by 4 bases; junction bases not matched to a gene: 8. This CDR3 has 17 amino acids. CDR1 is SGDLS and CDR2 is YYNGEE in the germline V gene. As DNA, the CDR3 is TGTGCCAGCAGCGTAGTTCGTGACGGGGGGGGCACCGGGGAGCTGTTTTTT. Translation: CASSVVRDGGGTGELFF.

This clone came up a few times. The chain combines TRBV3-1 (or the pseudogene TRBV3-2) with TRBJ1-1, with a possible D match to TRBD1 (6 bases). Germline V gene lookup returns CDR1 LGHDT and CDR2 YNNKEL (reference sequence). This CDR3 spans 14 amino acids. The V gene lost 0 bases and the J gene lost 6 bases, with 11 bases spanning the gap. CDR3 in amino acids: CASSQDQGRAEAFF. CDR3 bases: TGTGCCAGCAGCCAAGATCAGGGGAGGGCTGAAGCTTTCTTT.

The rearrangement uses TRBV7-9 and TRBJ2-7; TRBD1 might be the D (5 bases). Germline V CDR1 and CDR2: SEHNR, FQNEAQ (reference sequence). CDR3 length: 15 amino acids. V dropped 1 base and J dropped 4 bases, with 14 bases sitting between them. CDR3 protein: CASSLESRELYEQYF. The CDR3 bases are TGTGCCAGCAGCTTAGAGAGCAGGGAACTATACGAGCAGTACTTC.

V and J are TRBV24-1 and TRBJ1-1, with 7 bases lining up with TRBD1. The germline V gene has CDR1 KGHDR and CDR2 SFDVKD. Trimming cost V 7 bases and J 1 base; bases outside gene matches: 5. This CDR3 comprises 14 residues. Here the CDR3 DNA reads TGTGCCACCAGGCCGGGACAGTCGAACACTGAAGCTTTCTTT. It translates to CATRPGQSNTEAFF.

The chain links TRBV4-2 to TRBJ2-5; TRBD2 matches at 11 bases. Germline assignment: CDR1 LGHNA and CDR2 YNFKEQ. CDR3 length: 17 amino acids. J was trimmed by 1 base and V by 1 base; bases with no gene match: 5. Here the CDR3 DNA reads TGTGCCAGCAGCCAAGGCGGCACTAGCGGGGGCCAAGAGACCCAGTACTTC. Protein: CASSQGGTSGGQETQYF.

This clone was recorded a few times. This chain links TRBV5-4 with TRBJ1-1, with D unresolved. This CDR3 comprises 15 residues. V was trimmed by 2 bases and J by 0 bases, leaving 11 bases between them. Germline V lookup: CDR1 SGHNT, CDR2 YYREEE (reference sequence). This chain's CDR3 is CASSFSVDMNTEAFF. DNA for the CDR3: TGTGCCAGCAGCTTTTCAGTTGACATGAACACTGAAGCTTTCTTT.

The CDR3 spells CASSYTTGTSVPDTQYF. As DNA, the CDR3 is TGTGCCAGCAGTTACACAACCGGGACTAGCGTCCCAGATACGCAGTATTTT. V usage is TRBV6-2 or TRBV6-3 and J usage is TRBJ2-3; 10 bases line up with TRBD2. The CDR3 consists of 17 residues. CDR1 and CDR2 from the germline V gene are MNHEY and SVGEGT. V lost 2 bases and J lost 4; bases outside the gene matches: 9.

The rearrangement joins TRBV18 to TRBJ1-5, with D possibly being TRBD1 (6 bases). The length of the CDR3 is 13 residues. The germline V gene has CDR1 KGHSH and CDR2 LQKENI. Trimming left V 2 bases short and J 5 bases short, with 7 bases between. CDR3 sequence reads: CASSPEGDQPQHF. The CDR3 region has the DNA TGTGCCAGCTCACCAGAGGGGGATCAGCCCCAGCATTTT.

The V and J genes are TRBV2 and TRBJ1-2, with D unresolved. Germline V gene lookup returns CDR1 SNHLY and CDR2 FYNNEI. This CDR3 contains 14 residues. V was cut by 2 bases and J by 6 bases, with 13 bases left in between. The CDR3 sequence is CASSESPRSNGYTF. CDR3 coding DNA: TGTGCCAGCAGTGAAAGTCCCAGGTCCAATGGCTACACCTTC. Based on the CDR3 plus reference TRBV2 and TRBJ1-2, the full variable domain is EPEVTQTPSHQVTQMGQEVILRCVPISNHLYFYWYRQILGQKVEFLVSFYNNEISEKSEIFDDQFSVERPDGSNFTLKIRSTKLEDSAMYFCASSESPRSNGYTFGSGTRLTVV.

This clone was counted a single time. In DNA, the CDR3 is TGTGCCAGCATGGGGGGGACTGAAGCTTTCTTT. It translates to CASMGGTEAFF. This chain joins TRBV27 and TRBJ1-1; a weak D match, TRBD1 (5 bases). Germline CDR1 and CDR2: MNHEY and SMNVEV (reference sequence). The ends were cut back, 7 bases at V and 5 bases at J, with 8 bases in the middle. This CDR3 has 11 amino acids.

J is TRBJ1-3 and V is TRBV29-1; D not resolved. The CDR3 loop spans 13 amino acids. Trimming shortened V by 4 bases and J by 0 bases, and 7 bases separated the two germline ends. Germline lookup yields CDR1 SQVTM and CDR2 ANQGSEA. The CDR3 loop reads CSVVSSSGNTIYF. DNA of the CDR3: TGCAGCGTTGTTTCGTCCTCTGGAAACACCATATATTTT.

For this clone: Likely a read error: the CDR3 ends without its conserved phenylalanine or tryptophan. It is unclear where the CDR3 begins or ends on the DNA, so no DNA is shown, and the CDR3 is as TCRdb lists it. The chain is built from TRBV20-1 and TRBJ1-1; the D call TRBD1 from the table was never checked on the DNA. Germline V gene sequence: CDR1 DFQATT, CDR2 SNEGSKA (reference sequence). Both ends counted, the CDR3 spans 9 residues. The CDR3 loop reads CSATLGGTL.

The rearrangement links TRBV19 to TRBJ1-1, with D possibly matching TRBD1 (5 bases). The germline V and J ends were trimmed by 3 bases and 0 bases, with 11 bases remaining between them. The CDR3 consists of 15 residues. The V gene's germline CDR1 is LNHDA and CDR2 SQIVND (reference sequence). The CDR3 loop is CASSIRQTMNTEAFF. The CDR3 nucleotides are TGTGCCAGTAGTATCCGACAGACAATGAACACTGAAGCTTTCTTT.

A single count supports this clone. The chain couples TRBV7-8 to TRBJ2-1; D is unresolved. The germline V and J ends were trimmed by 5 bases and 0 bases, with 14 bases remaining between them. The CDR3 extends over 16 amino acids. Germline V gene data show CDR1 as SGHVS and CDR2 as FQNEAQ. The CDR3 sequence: CASSAYRISSYNEQFF. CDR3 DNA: TGTGCCAGCAGCGCTTATAGAATAAGCTCCTACAATGAGCAGTTCTTC.

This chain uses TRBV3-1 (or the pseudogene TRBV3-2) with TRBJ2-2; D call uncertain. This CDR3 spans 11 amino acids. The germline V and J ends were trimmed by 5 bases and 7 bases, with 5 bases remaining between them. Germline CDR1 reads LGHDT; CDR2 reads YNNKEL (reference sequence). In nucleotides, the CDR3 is TGTGCCAGCAGCTCACTCGGGGAGCTGTTTTTT. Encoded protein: CASSSLGELFF.

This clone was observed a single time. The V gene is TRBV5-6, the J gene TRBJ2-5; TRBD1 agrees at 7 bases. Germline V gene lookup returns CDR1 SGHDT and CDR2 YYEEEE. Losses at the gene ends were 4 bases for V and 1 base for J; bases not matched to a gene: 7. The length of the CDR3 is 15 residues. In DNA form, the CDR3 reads TGTGCCAGCAGCCACCCCCGGGACAGCCAAGAGACCCAGTACTTC. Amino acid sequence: CASSHPRDSQETQYF.

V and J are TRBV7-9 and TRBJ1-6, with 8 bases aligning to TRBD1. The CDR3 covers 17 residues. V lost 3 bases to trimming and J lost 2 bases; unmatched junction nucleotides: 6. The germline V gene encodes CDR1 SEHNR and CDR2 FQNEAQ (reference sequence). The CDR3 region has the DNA TGTGCCAGCAGCTTCCCGGGACAGGATACCTATAATTCACCCCTCCACTTT. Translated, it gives CASSFPGQDTYNSPLHF.

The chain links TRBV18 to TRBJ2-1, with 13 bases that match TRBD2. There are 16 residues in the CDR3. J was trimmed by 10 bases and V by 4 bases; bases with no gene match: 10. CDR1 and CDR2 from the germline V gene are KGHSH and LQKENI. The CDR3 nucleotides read TGTGCCAGCTCACTCACTAGCGGGGGGGACGGAGTGGAGCAGTTCTTC. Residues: CASSLTSGGDGVEQFF.

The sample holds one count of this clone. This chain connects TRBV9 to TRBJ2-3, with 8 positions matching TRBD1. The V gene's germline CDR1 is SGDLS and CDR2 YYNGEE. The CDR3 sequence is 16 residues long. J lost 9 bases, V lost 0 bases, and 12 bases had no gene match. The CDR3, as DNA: TGTGCCAGCAGCGTAGCCCGGACAGGGCAAACGTGGACGCAGTATTTT. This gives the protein CASSVARTGQTWTQYF.

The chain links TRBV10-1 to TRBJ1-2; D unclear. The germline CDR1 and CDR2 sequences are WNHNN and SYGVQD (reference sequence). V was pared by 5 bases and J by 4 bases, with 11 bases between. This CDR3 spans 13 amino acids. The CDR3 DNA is TGCGCCAGCAGTTCCTCCGGGTCCTATGGCTACACCTTC. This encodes CASSSSGSYGYTF.